Below, 15 T cell receptor beta chains from the same sample are listed, as sequenced in a study of blood T cells in healthy people across ages. Primers used in a second PCR of about 6 to 11 cycles were a sample-barcoded 5' primer and a J-beta primer mix. TCRdb fed the 5' RACE reads into MiXCR, producing one record per CDR3 protein. The sample lists around 1,000,000 distinct CDR3 sequences; around 27% were seen once. The same specimen was also included in a second study, on T cells of mothers and their children.

The material sequenced was blood. The receptors here all came from a girl aged 2 to 9 in good health.

The V and J genes are TRBV29-1 and TRBJ2-6; unclear D gene. This CDR3 is 14 amino acids long. Germline values: CDR1 SQVTM, CDR2 ANQGSEA. The ends were cut back, 6 bases at V and 0 bases at J, with 9 bases in the middle. The chain's CDR3 is CSVAPDSGANVLTF. The CDR3 region has the DNA TGCAGCGTCGCTCCGGACTCTGGGGCCAACGTCCTGACTTTC. Full variable domain (missing parts from reference TRBV29-1 and TRBJ2-6): SAVISQKPSRDICQRGTSLTIQCQVDSQVTMMFWYRQQPGQSLTLIATANQGSEATYESGFVIDKFPISRPNLTFSTLTVSNMSPEDSSIYLCSVAPDSGANVLTFGAGSRLTVL.

This clonotype appeared a single time. The J gene is TRBJ2-2, the V gene TRBV20-1, with 9 bases identical to TRBD2. V shed 1 base and J 0 bases; nucleotides not matched to a gene: 6. The V gene's germline CDR1 is DFQATT and CDR2 SNEGSKA (reference sequence). The CDR3 has 17 amino acids. The CDR3 nucleotides are TGCAGTGCTAGAGGTCTAGCGGGATTCGCGAACACCGGGGAGCTGTTTTTT. This codes for CSARGLAGFANTGELFF.

This clonotype has more than one count but fewer than ten. The genes are TRBV20-1 and TRBJ2-7, with D hard to call. There are 15 residues in the CDR3. The ends were cut back, 2 bases at V and 7 bases at J, with 21 bases in the middle. Germline V gene data show CDR1 as DFQATT and CDR2 as SNEGSKA (reference sequence). CDR3 sequence reads: CSARNPRLTVEEQYF. The CDR3 DNA reads as TGCAGTGCTAGAAACCCAAGACTCACCGTTGAGGAGCAGTACTTC.

This clonotype was seen a few times. This sequence joins TRBV25-1 and TRBJ1-1, with D hard to call. Trimming cost V 10 bases and J 8 bases, with 17 bases left between them. This CDR3 is built from 12 residues. The V gene's germline CDR1 is MGHDK and CDR2 SYGVNS. The CDR3 is CATSLGRGEAFF. DNA of the CDR3: TGTGCCACCTCACTAGGAAGAGGGGAAGCTTTCTTT.

This clonotype was seen a handful of times. CDR3 sequence reads: CATSSNGETQYF. DNA of the CDR3: TGTGCCACCAGCAGTAACGGTGAGACCCAGTACTTC. The chain has TRBV15 and TRBJ2-5, with D unresolved. Trimming removed 3 bases at V and 5 bases at J, with 7 bases between. The germline gives CDR1 LNHNV, CDR2 YYDKDF (reference sequence). This CDR3 has 12 residues.

This clonotype was observed many times. This rearrangement joins TRBV7-3 to TRBJ1-1; no reliable D call. CDR1 SGHTA and CDR2 FQGTGA come from the germline V gene. The length of the CDR3 is 13 residues. V was cut by 2 bases and J by 1 base, with 5 bases left in between. The CDR3 DNA reads TGTGCCAGCAGCTTAGCAACGAACACTGAAGCTTTCTTT. Translating it yields CASSLATNTEAFF.

This chain uses TRBV7-2 with TRBJ1-1, with D hard to call. The CDR3 is 15 amino acids. CDR1 is SGHTA and CDR2 is FQGNSA in the germline V gene. V lost 3 bases, J lost 3 bases, and 14 bases lay in between. The CDR3 DNA reads TGTGCCAGCAGCTTCCGGGGTATATTAGACACTGAAGCTTTCTTT. It is translated as CASSFRGILDTEAFF.

The genes are TRBV20-1 and TRBJ2-1; D is possibly TRBD2 (7 bases). The CDR3 is made up of 14 amino acids. Germline CDR1 and CDR2: DFQATT and SNEGSKA (reference sequence). V lost 6 bases, J lost 6 bases, and 18 bases lay in between. The CDR3 region has the DNA TGCAGTGCCGGGAGGAGCAGGGGAGGCAATGAGCAGTTCTTC. It is translated as CSAGRSRGGNEQFF.

The V call is TRBV5-6, the J call TRBJ2-3; D uncertain. The CDR3 runs to 14 residues. Trimming removed 6 bases from V and 3 bases from J, with 14 bases in between. The germline V gene encodes CDR1 SGHDT and CDR2 YYEEEE. DNA of the CDR3: TGTGCCAGCAACCTTCTGGATTCGACAGATACGCAGTATTTT. This sequence encodes CASNLLDSTDTQYF. Full variable domain (missing parts from reference TRBV5-6 and TRBJ2-3): DAGVTQSPTHLIKTRGQQVTLRCSPKSGHDTVSWYQQALGQGPQFIFQYYEEEERQRGNFPDRFSGHQFPNYSSELNVNALLLGDSALYLCASNLLDSTDTQYFGPGTRLTVL.

This clonotype turned up a few times. This chain uses TRBV5-1 with TRBJ1-2; D might be TRBD1 (6 bases). The V gene lost 4 bases and the J gene lost 13 bases, with 17 bases spanning the gap. The CDR3 has 12 residues. CDR1 SGHRS and CDR2 YFSETQ come from the germline V gene. Here the CDR3 reads CASSIKGEDATF. CDR3 nucleotides: TGCGCCAGCAGCATAAAGGGGGAGGACGCCACCTTC.

This clonotype showed up just a few times. This chain uses TRBV10-3 with TRBJ2-7, with D uncertain. The CDR3 is 14 residues long. Per the germline V gene, CDR1 is ENHRY and CDR2 is SYGVKD. The V and J ends lost 5 bases and 2 bases respectively, with 13 bases between them. The CDR3 here is CAISREQKTYEQYF. As DNA, the CDR3 is TGTGCCATCAGTCGAGAACAGAAAACCTACGAGCAGTACTTC.

The chain couples TRBV20-1 to TRBJ2-7, with 7 bases fitting TRBD1. CDR1 is DFQATT, CDR2 SNEGSKA, per germline (reference sequence). With 6 bases clipped from V and 1 base from J, the junction kept 9 bases outside the gene matches. This CDR3 is built from 14 residues. CDR3 in amino acids: CSAYAGTESYEQYF. In nucleotides, the CDR3 is TGCAGTGCATATGCCGGGACAGAGTCCTACGAGCAGTACTTC.

The rearrangement joins TRBV28 to TRBJ1-2, with D unclear. Trimming left V 5 bases short and J 7 bases short, with 14 bases between. Germline V gene data show CDR1 as MDHEN and CDR2 as SYDVKM. CDR3 size: 13 residues. The CDR3 DNA reads TGTGCCAGCAGTCTCACTCAACATGGTGGCTACACCTTC. It is translated as CASSLTQHGGYTF.

The V call is TRBV20-1, the J call TRBJ1-4, with TRBD1 as a possible D gene (6 bases). Germline V lookup: CDR1 DFQATT, CDR2 SNEGSKA (reference sequence). This CDR3 has 13 residues. The ends were cut back, 6 bases at V and 6 bases at J, with 14 bases in the middle. The CDR3: CSAEQGEDEKLFF. The CDR3 region has the DNA TGCAGTGCGGAACAGGGCGAGGATGAAAAACTGTTTTTT.

The chain is built from TRBV6-2 or TRBV6-3 and TRBJ1-5; D might be TRBD1 (6 bases). The V and J ends lost 2 bases and 0 bases respectively, with 14 bases between them. Germline CDR1 reads MNHEY; CDR2 reads SVGEGT. The CDR3 runs to 17 residues. This CDR3 is CASSYPQGRHSNQPQHF. DNA of the CDR3: TGTGCCAGCAGTTACCCACAGGGACGTCATAGCAATCAGCCCCAGCATTTT.